A selection of T cell receptor beta chains follows, all from one sample in a study of spatial heterogeneity in lung cancer. MiXCR, applied by TCRdb to the 5' RACE reads, yields one record per CDR3 protein. The data hold 50,000 or so distinct CDR3 sequences, with about an eighth observed a single time. The source material was PBMCs, sampled at follow-up. These receptors were taken from a male donor with early-stage non-small cell lung cancer. The conserved cysteine and the conserved F or W are not part of the CDR3 here. Each record gives: V gene, CDR3 protein.

>TRBV7-8
ASSLDQGETEAF
>TRBV20-1
SARSVPEPNQPQH
>TRBV7-9
ASSLWEANEKLF
>TRBV27
ASRDRVYTDTQY
>TRBV7-6
ASSLSGRGAGELF
>TRBV29-1
SVGTGSGNTIY
>TRBV20-1
SASPRGNINEQF
>TRBV7-2
ASSLGTGVTGELF
>TRBV7-2
ASSLGRVQQPQH
>TRBV7-2
ASSLLAGGPETQY
>TRBV7-2
ASSLQGKNYGYT
>TRBV18
ASSPVAEAQSGNTIY
>TRBV29-1
SARLAGTSWETQY
>TRBV28
ASSSPGQGYNQPQH
>TRBV2
ASSELAGTIY
>TRBV20-1
SATGTGTGLIKAF
>TRBV6-5
ASSYGVMEGYGYT
>TRBV6-1
ASIGRGNTDTQY
>TRBV18
ASSPPGTGLGGANVLT
>TRBV10-3
AHRGGQGSQY
>TRBV11-2
ASSLVVGSTDTQY
>TRBV6-5
ASSYWPASSYNSPLH
>TRBV19
ASSIRLAGTTYEQY
>TRBV29-1
SVSSSGANVLT
>TRBV7-2
ASSSGQNTEAF
>TRBV6-6
ASSTSGALKEKLF
>TRBV12-3/TRBV12-4
ASSSAGGDEQY
>TRBV27
ASSLWQGYGTDTQY
>TRBV11-1
ASSLAGPVTDTQY
>TRBV11-1
ASSLVVGTYEQY
>TRBV12-3/TRBV12-4
ASILPLAGGTYGYT
>TRBV12-3/TRBV12-4
ASSRTGPSTDTQY
>TRBV5-1
ASSSGLAGREQY
>TRBV20-1
SAIYTRLQF
>TRBV28
ASSVSYEQY
>TRBV5-5
ASSLQGFPWAPLH
>TRBV6-2/TRBV6-3
ASSPGQAYEKLF
>TRBV7-2
ASSGTGTSADTQY
>TRBV20-1
SARPPGQSWDEQY
>TRBV14
ASSQEGRMNTEAF
>TRBV20-1
SASMAGGPGSYNEQF
>TRBV6-2/TRBV6-3
ASSQQGIVTEAF
>TRBV10-3
AISDRITDTQY
>TRBV27
ASSLRSLAEGSGELF
>TRBV4-3
ASSQDPRSAGGRDEQF
>TRBV28
ASTLSGGPSSYNEQF
>TRBV6-2/TRBV6-3
ASSFQRGEQY
>TRBV3-1
ASSLSDGSYNSPLH
>TRBV5-1
ASSSLAAGANVLT
>TRBV10-3
AIGTTPGGTDTQY
>TRBV7-6
ASSPRDRDEQF